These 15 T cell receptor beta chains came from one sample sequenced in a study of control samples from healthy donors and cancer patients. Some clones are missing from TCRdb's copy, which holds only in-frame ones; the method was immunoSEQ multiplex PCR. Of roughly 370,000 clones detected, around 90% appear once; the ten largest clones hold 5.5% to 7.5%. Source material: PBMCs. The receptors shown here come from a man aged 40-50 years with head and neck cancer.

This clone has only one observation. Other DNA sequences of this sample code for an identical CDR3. This CDR3 reads CASRGDYGYTF. CDR3 in DNA: TGTGCCAGTCGGGGGGACTATGGCTACACCTTC. This rearrangement joins TRBV28 to TRBJ1-2; maybe TRBD1 (5 bases). This CDR3 has 11 amino acids. CDR1 MDHEN and CDR2 SYDVKM come from the germline V gene. V lost 9 bases and J lost 3, with 8 bases in between.

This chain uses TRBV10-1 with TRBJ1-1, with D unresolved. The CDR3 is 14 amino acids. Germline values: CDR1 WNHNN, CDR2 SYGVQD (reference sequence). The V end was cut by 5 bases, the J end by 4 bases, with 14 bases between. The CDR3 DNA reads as TGCGCCAGCAGTCACCCGGAGTGGAGCACTGAAGCTTTCTTT. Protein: CASSHPEWSTEAFF.

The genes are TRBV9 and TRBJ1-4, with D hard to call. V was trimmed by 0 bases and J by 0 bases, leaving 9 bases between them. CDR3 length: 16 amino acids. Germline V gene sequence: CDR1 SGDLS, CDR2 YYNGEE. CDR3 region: CASSVEDTSTNEKLFF. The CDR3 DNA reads TGTGCCAGCAGCGTAGAAGACACATCAACTAATGAAAAACTGTTTTTT.

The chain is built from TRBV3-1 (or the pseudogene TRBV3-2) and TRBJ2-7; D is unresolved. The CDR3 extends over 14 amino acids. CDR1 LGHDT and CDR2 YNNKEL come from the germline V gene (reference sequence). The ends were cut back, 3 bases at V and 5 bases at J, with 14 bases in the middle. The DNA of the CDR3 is TGTGCCAGCAGCCAGCAGGCAGGTTTAAACGAGCAGTACTTC. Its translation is CASSQQAGLNEQYF.

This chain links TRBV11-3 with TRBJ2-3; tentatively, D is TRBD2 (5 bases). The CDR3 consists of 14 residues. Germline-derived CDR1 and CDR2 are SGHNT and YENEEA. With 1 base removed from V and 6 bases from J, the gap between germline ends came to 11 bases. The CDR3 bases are TGTGCCAGCAGCTTAGCCGCGGGTGGTGATACGCAGTATTTT. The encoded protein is CASSLAAGGDTQYF.

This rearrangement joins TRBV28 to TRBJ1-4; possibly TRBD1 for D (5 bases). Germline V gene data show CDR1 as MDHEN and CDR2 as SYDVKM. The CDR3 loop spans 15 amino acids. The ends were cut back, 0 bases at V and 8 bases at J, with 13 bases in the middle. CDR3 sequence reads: CASSLWGREGEKLFF. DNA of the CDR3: TGTGCCAGCAGTTTATGGGGAAGGGAGGGGGAAAAACTGTTTTTT.

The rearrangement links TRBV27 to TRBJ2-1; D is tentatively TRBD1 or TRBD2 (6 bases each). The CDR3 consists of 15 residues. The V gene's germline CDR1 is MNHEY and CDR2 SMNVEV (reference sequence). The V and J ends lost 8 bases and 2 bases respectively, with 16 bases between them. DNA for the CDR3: TGTGCCAGCTCCATGCGGGACACGGCCTACAATGAGCAGTTCTTC. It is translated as CASSMRDTAYNEQFF.

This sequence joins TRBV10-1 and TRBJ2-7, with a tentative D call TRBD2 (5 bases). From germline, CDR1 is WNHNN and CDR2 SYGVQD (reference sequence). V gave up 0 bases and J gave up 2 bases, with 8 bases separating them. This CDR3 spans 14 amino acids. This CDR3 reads CASSESSGAYEQYF. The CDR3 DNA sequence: TGCGCCAGCAGTGAGTCAAGCGGAGCCTACGAGCAGTACTTC.

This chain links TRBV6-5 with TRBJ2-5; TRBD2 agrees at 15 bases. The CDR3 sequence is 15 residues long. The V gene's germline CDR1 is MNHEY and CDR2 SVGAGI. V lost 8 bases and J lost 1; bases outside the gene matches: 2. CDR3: CASRTSGGAQETQYF. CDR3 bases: TGTGCCAGCCGGACTAGCGGGGGGGCCCAAGAGACCCAGTACTTC.

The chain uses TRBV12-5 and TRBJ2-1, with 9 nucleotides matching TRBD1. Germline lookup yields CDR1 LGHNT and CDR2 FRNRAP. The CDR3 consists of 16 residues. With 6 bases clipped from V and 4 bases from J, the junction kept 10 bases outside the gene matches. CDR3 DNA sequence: TGTGCTAGTGGCTACGACAGGGGGGCCGATTACAATGAGCAGTTCTTC. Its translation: CASGYDRGADYNEQFF.

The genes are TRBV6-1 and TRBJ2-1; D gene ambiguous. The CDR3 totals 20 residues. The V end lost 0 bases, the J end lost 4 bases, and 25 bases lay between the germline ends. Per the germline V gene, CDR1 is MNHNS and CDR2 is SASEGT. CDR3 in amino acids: CASSEASLSARNTLYNEQFF. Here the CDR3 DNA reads TGTGCCAGCAGTGAAGCGAGTCTATCGGCTCGCAATACACTGTACAATGAGCAGTTCTTC.

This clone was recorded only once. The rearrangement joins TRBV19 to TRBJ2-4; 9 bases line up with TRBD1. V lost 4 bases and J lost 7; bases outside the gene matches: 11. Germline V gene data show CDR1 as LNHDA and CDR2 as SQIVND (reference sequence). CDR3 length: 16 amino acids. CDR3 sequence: CASSRLQQGARNIQYF. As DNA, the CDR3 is TGTGCCAGTAGTAGACTTCAACAGGGGGCGCGGAACATTCAGTACTTC.

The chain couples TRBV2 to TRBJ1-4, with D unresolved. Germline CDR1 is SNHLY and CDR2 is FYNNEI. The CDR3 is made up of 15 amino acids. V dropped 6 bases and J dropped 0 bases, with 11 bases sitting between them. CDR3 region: CASRPYRTTNEKLFF. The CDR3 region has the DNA TGTGCCAGCAGACCCTACAGAACAACTAATGAAAAACTGTTTTTT.

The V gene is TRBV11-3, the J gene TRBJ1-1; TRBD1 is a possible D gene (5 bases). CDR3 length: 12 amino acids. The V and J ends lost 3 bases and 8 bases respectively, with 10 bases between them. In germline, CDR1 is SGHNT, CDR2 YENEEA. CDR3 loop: CASSFQGSEAFF. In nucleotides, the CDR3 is TGTGCCAGCAGCTTTCAGGGTTCAGAAGCTTTCTTT.

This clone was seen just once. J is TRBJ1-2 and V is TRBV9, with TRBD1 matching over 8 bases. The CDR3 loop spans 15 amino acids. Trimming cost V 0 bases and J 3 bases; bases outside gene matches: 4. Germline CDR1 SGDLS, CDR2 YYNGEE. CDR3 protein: CASSVVSGGDYGYTF. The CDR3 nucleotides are TGTGCCAGCAGCGTAGTCTCAGGGGGCGACTATGGCTACACCTTC.